This is a list of T cell receptor beta chains from one sample in a study of CD8+ T cells in alopecia areata. Libraries were prepared by immunoSEQ multiplex PCR; TCRdb keeps only in-frame clonotypes and omits some of them. The sample shows some 100,000 clones, 58% of them seen only once. The specimen was CD8+ T cells sorted from blood, collected at week 4, from a patient treated with tofacitinib. These receptor sequences come from a human donor with alopecia areata. Both conserved end residues are part of each CDR3. Fields, in order: V gene, clone size, J gene, CDR3 protein. Expanded clones are given a class, and other clones once, few, many or no size at all.

V gene: TRBV29-1
clone size: -
J gene: TRBJ2-7
CDR3 protein: CSVELGEFVRSYEQYF

V gene: TRBV6-5
clone size: once
J gene: TRBJ2-2
CDR3 protein: CASSYWGTGELFF

V gene: TRBV7-9
clone size: -
J gene: TRBJ2-1
CDR3 protein: CASSLGFINEQFF

V gene: TRBV19
clone size: -
J gene: TRBJ2-4
CDR3 protein: CASSWEPLAKNIQYF

V gene: TRBV30
clone size: -
J gene: TRBJ2-3
CDR3 protein: CAWTRTASTDTQYF

V gene: TRBV27
clone size: -
J gene: TRBJ2-7
CDR3 protein: CASSSTLLGFHEQYF

V gene: TRBV7-3
clone size: -
J gene: TRBJ2-6
CDR3 protein: CASSLYRDSGANVLTF

V gene: TRBV30
clone size: -
J gene: TRBJ2-4
CDR3 protein: CAWSMTPPKETKNIQYF

V gene: TRBV29-1
clone size: -
J gene: TRBJ2-7
CDR3 protein: CSVDASSGEQYF

V gene: TRBV30
clone size: -
J gene: TRBJ1-1
CDR3 protein: CAWSVRGSGTEAFF

V gene: TRBV23-1
clone size: few
J gene: TRBJ1-5
CDR3 protein: CASRKPEEPRTHQPQHF

V gene: TRBV30
clone size: -
J gene: TRBJ1-2
CDR3 protein: CAWSVRSVLGYTF

V gene: TRBV6-1
clone size: -
J gene: TRBJ2-3
CDR3 protein: CASSELADTDTQYF

V gene: TRBV5-1
clone size: -
J gene: TRBJ2-3
CDR3 protein: CASSLQGRDTQYF

V gene: TRBV30
clone size: few
J gene: TRBJ1-1
CDR3 protein: CAWDRGPESTEAFF

V gene: TRBV5-4
clone size: -
J gene: TRBJ1-2
CDR3 protein: CASSLDVIGFNGYTF

V gene: TRBV29-1
clone size: -
J gene: TRBJ1-2
CDR3 protein: CSVELSGTGDYGYTF

V gene: TRBV6-1
clone size: -
J gene: TRBJ1-1
CDR3 protein: CASTLTGENTEAFF

V gene: TRBV29-1
clone size: few
J gene: TRBJ1-5
CDR3 protein: CSVWTVDSNQPQHF

V gene: TRBV29-1
clone size: few
J gene: TRBJ2-7
CDR3 protein: CSVGADSYEQYF

V gene: TRBV27
clone size: -
J gene: TRBJ2-2
CDR3 protein: CASSYGQGRTGELFF